The clone carrying this T cell receptor beta chain was recorded only once. Authors' analysis steps: The authors estimated nucleated cell counts from reference gene primer amplification. Method: immunoSEQ multiplex PCR; TCRdb's copy keeps in-frame clones and lacks some. The V and J calls and clone size are taken from that table; D and trimming were inferred from the DNA. The table has 30,000 to 45,000 clones, roughly nine tenths seen once. Per the germline V gene, CDR1 is SGHTA and CDR2 is FQGTGA. The CDR3 is made up of 16 amino acids. The trim removed 4 bases at V and 4 bases at J, leaving 11 bases unmatched. This specimen comes from a study of blood T cell repertoires in COVID-19. Across the study: COVID-19 samples from acute and convalescent phases originated in the United States, Italy and Spain. Nucleic acid was either cDNA or gDNA, and it came from T cells, B-cell-depleted T cells, or PBMCs.

The sample comprised peripheral blood. This clonotype originated in a man aged 65 to 85 with acute or convalescent COVID-19. The chain has TRBV7-3 and TRBJ2-7, with 9 positions matching TRBD1. The CDR3, as DNA: TGTGCCAGCAGCTCTTTAACAGGGGGCTTGGATTACGAGCAGTACTTC. Translated, it gives CASSSLTGGLDYEQYF.